This TCR beta chain was recovered during a study of T cells in Graves' hyperthyroidism and ophthalmopathy. Study as a whole: Peripheral blood was acquired at first diagnosis, ahead of any therapy whatsoever.

Deletions cut 7 bases from V and 0 bases from J, with 11 bases between. Germline V lookup: CDR1 LNHDA, CDR2 SQIVND (reference sequence). There are 14 residues in the CDR3. Amplified TCR beta CDR3 regions came from RNA transcripts. A first-round RT-PCR of the TCR CDR3 used the HTBI primer set. TCRdb reprocessed the multiplex PCR reads with MiXCR, giving one entry per CDR3 protein. The table records under 250,000 distinct CDR3 sequences, roughly a sixth of them present only once. The study left out patients who had uncontrolled infection, other autoimmune disease, pregnancy or lactation. The chain couples TRBV19 to TRBJ2-3; the D is unclear. The receptor was isolated from a woman aged 45 to 65 with Graves' hyperthyroidism. The material sequenced was blood. The chain's CDR3 is CASNAGLSTDTQYF. CDR3 coding DNA: TGTGCCAGTAATGCAGGCCTAAGCACAGATACGCAGTATTTT.